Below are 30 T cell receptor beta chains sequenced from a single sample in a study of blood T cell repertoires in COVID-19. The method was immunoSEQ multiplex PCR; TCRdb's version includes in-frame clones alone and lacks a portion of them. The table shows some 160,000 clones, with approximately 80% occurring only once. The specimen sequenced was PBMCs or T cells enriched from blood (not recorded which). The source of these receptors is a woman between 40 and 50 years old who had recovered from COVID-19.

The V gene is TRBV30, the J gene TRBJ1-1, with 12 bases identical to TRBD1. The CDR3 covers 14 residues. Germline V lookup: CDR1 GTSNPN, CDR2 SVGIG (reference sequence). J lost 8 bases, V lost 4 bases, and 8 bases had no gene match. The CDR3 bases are TGTGCCTGGAAGGGGGGGACAGGGGGCTTAGAAGCTTTCTTT. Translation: CAWKGGTGGLEAFF.

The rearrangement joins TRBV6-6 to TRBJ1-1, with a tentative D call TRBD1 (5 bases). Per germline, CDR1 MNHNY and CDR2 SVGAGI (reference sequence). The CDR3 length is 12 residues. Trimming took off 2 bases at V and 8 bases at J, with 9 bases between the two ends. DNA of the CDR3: TGTGCCAGCAGTTACGCCGGGGGGGAAGCTTTCTTT. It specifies CASSYAGGEAFF.

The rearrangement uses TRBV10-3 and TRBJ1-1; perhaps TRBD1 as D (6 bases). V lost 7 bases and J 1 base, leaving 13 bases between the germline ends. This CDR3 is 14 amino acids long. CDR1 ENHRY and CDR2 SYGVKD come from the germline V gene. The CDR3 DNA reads TGTGCCATCACCCCGGACAGAGGGAACACTGAAGCTTTCTTT. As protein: CAITPDRGNTEAFF.

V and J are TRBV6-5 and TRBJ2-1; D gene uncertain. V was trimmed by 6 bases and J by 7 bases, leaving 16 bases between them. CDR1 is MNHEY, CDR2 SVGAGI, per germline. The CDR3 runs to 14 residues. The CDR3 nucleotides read TGTGCCAGCAGACGCCAGGTCCGTCGAAATGAGCAGTTCTTC. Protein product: CASRRQVRRNEQFF.

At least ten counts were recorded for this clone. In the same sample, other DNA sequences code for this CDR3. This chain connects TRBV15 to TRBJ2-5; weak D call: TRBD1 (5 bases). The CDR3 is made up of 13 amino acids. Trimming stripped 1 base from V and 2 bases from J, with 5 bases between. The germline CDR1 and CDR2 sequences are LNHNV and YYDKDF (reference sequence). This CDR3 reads CATSRGQQETQYF. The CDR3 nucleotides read TGTGCCACCAGCAGAGGACAGCAAGAGACCCAGTACTTC. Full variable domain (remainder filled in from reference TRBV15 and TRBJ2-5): DAMVIQNPRYQVTQFGKPVTLSCSQTLNHNVMYWYQQKSSQAPKLLFHYYDKDFNNEADTPDNFQSRRPNTSFCFLDIRSPGLGDTAMYLCATSRGQQETQYFGPGTRLLVL.

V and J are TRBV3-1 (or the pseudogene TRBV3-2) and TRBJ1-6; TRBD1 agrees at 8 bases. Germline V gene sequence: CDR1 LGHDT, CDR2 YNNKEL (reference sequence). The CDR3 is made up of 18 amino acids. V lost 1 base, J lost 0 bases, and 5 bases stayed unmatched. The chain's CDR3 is CASSQGPGGLSYNSPLHF. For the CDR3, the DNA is TGTGCCAGCAGCCAAGGCCCAGGGGGCCTCTCCTATAATTCACCCCTCCACTTT.

The CDR3 sequence is CAWSRQGPETQYF. As DNA, the CDR3 is TGTGCCTGGAGTAGACAGGGACCAGAGACCCAGTACTTC. The genes are TRBV30 and TRBJ2-5, with 7 nucleotides matching TRBD1. CDR3 size: 13 residues. The germline CDR1 and CDR2 sequences are GTSNPN and SVGIG (reference sequence). Trimming at V came to 2 bases and at J to 4 bases, leaving 4 bases not matched to a gene.

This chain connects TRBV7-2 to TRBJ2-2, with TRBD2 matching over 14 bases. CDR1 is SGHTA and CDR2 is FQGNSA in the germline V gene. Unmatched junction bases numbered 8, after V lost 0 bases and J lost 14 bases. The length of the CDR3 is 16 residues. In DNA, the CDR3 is TGTGCCAGCAGCTTAGCTGGGACTAGCGGGGGCCACATCCTGTTTTTT. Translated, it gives CASSLAGTSGGHILFF.

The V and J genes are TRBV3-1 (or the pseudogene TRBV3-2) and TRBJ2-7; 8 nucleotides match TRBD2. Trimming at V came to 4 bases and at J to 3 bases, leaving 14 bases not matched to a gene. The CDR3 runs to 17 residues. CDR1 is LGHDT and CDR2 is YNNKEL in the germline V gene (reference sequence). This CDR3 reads CASSRKEAGGFIYEQYF. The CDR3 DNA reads TGTGCCAGCAGCCGAAAAGAGGCGGGGGGATTTATCTACGAGCAGTACTTC.

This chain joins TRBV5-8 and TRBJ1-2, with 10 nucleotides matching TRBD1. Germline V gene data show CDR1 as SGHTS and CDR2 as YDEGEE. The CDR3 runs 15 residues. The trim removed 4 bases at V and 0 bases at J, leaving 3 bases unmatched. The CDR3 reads CASSRTGGANYGYTF. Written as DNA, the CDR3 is TGTGCCAGCAGCCGGACAGGGGGGGCTAACTATGGCTACACCTTC. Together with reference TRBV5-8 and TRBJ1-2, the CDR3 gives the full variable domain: EAGVTQSPTHLIKTRGQQATLRCSPISGHTSVYWYQQALGLGLQFLLWYDEGEERNRGNFPPRFSGRQFPNYSSELNVNALELEDSALYLCASSRTGGANYGYTFGSGTRLTVV.

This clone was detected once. CDR3 amino acids: CASNKGEGETQYF. Written as DNA, the CDR3 is TGTGCCTCCAATAAAGGGGAGGGGGAGACCCAGTACTTC. The chain joins TRBV9 to TRBJ2-5; 7 nucleotides line up with TRBD2. This CDR3 has 13 residues. Looked up from germline, CDR1 is SGDLS and CDR2 is YYNGEE. Losses at the gene ends were 10 bases for V and 5 bases for J; bases not matched to a gene: 11.

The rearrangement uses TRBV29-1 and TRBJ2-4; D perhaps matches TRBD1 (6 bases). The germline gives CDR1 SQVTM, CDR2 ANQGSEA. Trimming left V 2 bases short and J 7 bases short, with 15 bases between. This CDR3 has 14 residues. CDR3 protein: CSVERGGDKNIQYF. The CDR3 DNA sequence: TGCAGCGTTGAACGAGGGGGTGACAAGAACATTCAGTACTTC.

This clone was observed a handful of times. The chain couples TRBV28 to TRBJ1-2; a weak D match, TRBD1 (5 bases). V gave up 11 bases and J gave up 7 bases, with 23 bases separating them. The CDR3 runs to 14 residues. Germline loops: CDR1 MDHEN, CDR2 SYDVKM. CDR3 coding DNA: TGTGCCCGCGGACAACTACCGGGGGGGGGTGGCTACACCTTC. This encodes CARGQLPGGGGYTF.

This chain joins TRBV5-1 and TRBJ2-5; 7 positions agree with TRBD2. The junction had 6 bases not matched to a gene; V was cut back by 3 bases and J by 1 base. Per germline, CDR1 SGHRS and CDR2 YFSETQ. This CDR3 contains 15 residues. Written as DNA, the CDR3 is TGCGCCAGCAGCTCCACAGCGGGACCCCAAGAGACCCAGTACTTC. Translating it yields CASSSTAGPQETQYF. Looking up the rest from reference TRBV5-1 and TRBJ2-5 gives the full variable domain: KAGVTQTPRYLIKTRGQQVTLSCSPISGHRSVSWYQQTPGQGLQFLFEYFSETQRNKGNFPGRFSGRQFSNSRSEMNVSTLELGDSALYLCASSSTAGPQETQYFGPGTRLLVL.

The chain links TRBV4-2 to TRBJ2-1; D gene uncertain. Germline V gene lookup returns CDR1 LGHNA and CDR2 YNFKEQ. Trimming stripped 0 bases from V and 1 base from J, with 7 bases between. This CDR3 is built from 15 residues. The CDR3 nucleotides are TGTGCCAGCAGCCAAGATCCGGGTTCCTACAATGAGCAGTTCTTC. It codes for CASSQDPGSYNEQFF.

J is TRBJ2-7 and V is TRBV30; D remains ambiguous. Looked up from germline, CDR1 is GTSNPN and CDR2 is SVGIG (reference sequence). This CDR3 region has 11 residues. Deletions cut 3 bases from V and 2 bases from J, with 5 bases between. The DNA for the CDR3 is TGTGCCTGGAGCTCCCCCTACGAGCAGTACTTC. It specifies CAWSSPYEQYF. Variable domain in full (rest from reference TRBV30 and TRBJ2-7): SQTIHQWPATLVQPVGSPLSLECTVEGTSNPNLYWYRQAAGRGLQLLFYSVGIGQISSEVPQNLSASRPQDRQFILSSKKLLLSDSGFYLCAWSSPYEQYFGPGTRLTVT.

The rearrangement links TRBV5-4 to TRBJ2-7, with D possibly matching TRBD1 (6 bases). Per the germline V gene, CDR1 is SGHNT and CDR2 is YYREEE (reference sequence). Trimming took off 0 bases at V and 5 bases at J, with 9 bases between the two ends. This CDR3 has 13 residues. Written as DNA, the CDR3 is TGTGCCAGCAGCTTGGTACAGGGCCACGAGCAGTACTTC. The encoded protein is CASSLVQGHEQYF.

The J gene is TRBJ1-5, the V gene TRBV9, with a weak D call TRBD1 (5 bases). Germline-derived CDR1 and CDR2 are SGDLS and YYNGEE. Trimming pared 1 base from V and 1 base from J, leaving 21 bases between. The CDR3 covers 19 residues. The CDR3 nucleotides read TGTGCCAGCAGCGTACGATCAACAGGAATCGGAATAAGCAATCAGCCCCAGCATTTT. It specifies CASSVRSTGIGISNQPQHF.

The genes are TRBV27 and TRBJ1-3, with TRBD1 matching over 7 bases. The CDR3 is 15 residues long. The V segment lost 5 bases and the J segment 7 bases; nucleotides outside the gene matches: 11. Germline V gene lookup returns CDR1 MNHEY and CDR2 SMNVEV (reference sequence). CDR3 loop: CASSRTGDTANTIYF. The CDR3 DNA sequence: TGTGCCAGCAGTCGTACAGGGGATACTGCCAACACCATATATTTT.

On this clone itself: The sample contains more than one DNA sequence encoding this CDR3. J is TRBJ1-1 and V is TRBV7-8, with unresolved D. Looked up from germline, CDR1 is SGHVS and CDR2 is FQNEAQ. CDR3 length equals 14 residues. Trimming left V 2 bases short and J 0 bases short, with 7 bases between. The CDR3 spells CASSLSGMNTEAFF. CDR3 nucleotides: TGTGCCAGCAGCTTATCGGGGATGAACACTGAAGCTTTCTTT.

CDR3 region: CAFGGGSGEKLFF. CDR3 DNA sequence: TGTGCCTTCGGAGGAGGGTCAGGAGAAAAACTGTTTTTT. The V gene is TRBV2, the J gene TRBJ1-4; D uncertain. The V gene lost 11 bases and the J gene lost 8 bases, with 18 bases spanning the gap. Germline V gives CDR1 SNHLY, CDR2 FYNNEI. This CDR3 has 13 residues.

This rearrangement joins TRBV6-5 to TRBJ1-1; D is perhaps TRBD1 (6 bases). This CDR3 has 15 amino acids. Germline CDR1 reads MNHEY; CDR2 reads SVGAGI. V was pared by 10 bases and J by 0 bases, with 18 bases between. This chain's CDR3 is CATTFEYRVNTEAFF. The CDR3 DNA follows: TGTGCCACCACCTTTGAGTACAGGGTGAACACTGAAGCTTTCTTT.

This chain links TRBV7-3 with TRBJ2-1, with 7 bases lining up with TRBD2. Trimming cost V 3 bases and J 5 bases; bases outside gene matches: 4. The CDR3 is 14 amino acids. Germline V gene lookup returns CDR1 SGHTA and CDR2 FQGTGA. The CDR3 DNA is TGTGCCAGCAGCTTGATGGGGGGGAACAATGAGCAGTTCTTC. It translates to CASSLMGGNNEQFF.

CDR3 nucleotide sequence: TGTGCCACCAGTGAACCCTCCAGGGGACGGGGTTTAGAGCAGTACTTC. Translating it yields CATSEPSRGRGLEQYF. The chain couples TRBV24-1 to TRBJ2-7; a weak D match, TRBD1 (6 bases). CDR3 length equals 16 residues. Trimming stripped 4 bases from V and 7 bases from J, with 22 bases between. Germline V lookup: CDR1 KGHDR, CDR2 SFDVKD.

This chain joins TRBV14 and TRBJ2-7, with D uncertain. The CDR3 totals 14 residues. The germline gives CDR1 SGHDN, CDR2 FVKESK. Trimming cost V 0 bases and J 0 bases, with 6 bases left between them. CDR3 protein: CASSQETVSYEQYF. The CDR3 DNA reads TGTGCCAGCAGCCAAGAAACAGTCTCCTACGAGCAGTACTTC.

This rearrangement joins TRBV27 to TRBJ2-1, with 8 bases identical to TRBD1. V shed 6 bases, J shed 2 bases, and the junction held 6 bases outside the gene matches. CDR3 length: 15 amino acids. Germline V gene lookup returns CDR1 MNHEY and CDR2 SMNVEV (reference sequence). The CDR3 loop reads CASRKDRDTYNEQFF. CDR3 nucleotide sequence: TGTGCCAGCAGGAAGGACAGGGATACCTACAATGAGCAGTTCTTC.

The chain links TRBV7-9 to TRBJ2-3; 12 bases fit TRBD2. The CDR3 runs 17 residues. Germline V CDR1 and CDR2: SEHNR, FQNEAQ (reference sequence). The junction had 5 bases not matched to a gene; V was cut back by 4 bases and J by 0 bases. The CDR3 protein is CASSSTSGRLSTDTQYF. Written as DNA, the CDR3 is TGTGCCAGCAGCTCGACTAGCGGGAGATTGAGCACAGATACGCAGTATTTT.

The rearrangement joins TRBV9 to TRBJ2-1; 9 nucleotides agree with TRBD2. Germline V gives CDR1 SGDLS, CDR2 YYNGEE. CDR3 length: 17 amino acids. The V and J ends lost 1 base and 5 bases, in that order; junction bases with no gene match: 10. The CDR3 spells CASSVTPAGGTNNEQFF. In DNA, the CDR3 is TGTGCCAGCAGCGTAACTCCTGCGGGAGGGACCAACAATGAGCAGTTCTTC. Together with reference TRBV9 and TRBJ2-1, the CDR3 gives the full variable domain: DSGVTQTPKHLITATGQRVTLRCSPRSGDLSVYWYQQSLDQGLQFLIQYYNGEERAKGNILERFSAQQFPDLHSELNLSSLELGDSALYFCASSVTPAGGTNNEQFFGPGTRLTVL.

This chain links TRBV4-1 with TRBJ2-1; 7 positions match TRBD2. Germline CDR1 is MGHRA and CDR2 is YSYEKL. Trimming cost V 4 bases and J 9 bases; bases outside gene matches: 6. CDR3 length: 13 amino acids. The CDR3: CASSLAGDGEQFF. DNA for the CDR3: TGCGCCAGCAGCCTGGCGGGAGACGGTGAGCAGTTCTTC.

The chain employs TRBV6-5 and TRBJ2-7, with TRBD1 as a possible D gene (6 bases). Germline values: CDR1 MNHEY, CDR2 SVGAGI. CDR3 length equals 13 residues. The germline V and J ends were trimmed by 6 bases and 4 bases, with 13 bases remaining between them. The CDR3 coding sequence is TGTGCCAGCAGCCAAGGACAGAAATACGAGCAGTACTTC. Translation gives CASSQGQKYEQYF.